What follows are 10 T cell receptor beta chains derived from one specimen sequenced in a study of T cell changes during pregnancy in multiple sclerosis. Produced via immunoSEQ multiplex PCR; TCRdb's table is partial and in-frame only. The data hold tens of thousands of clones, with over 80% observed a single time. Sequenced here: peripheral blood, sampled before pregnancy. These receptors originate from a female donor with multiple sclerosis, enrolled in a pregnancy study.

This chain links TRBV5-1 with TRBJ2-7; TRBD1 agrees at 7 bases. The V segment lost 0 bases and the J segment 5 bases; nucleotides outside the gene matches: 20. The CDR3 consists of 19 residues. Germline CDR1 is SGHRS and CDR2 is YFSETQ. As DNA, the CDR3 is TGCGCCAGCAGCTTGGTACCAGGGGGTCCAGTTCGGGTCGGAAACGAGCAGTACTTC. This encodes CASSLVPGGPVRVGNEQYF.

This clone showed up just a few times. The V call is TRBV6-4, the J call TRBJ2-3; D is possibly TRBD2 (5 bases). The germline V and J ends were trimmed by 0 bases and 8 bases, with 9 bases remaining between them. This CDR3 is built from 13 residues. The germline V gene encodes CDR1 MRHNA and CDR2 SNTAGT. CDR3 sequence reads: CASSDSSAGTQYF. The CDR3 DNA sequence: TGTGCCAGCAGTGACTCCTCGGCGGGTACGCAGTATTTT.

This chain uses TRBV5-4 with TRBJ2-1, with D perhaps TRBD2 (6 bases). This CDR3 is 16 amino acids long. In germline, CDR1 is SGHNT, CDR2 YYREEE (reference sequence). V shed 2 bases and J shed 0 bases, with 12 bases lying between them. CDR3: CASSFGGGSSYNEQFF. DNA of the CDR3: TGTGCCAGCAGCTTTGGGGGAGGAAGCTCCTACAATGAGCAGTTCTTC. The full variable domain, its missing parts supplied by reference TRBV5-4 and TRBJ2-1, is ETGVTQSPTHLIKTRGQQVTLRCSSQSGHNTVSWYQQALGQGPQFIFQYYREEENGRGNFPPRFSGLQFPNYSSELNVNALELDDSALYLCASSFGGGSSYNEQFFGPGTRLTVL.

The CDR3 protein is CASSITGISSPQHF. DNA for the CDR3: TGTGCCAGTAGTATTACAGGGATAAGCTCGCCCCAGCATTTT. This chain joins TRBV19 and TRBJ1-5, with D perhaps TRBD1 (6 bases). V lost 3 bases and J lost 9, with 15 bases in between. The CDR3 totals 14 residues. Germline V gene lookup returns CDR1 LNHDA and CDR2 SQIVND (reference sequence).

V usage is TRBV4-1 and J usage is TRBJ1-1; D is possibly TRBD1 (5 bases). CDR1 MGHRA and CDR2 YSYEKL come from the germline V gene. This CDR3 comprises 15 residues. The germline V and J ends were trimmed by 0 bases and 0 bases, with 8 bases remaining between them. CDR3 coding DNA: TGCGCCAGCAGCCAAGATCAGGGAATGAACACTGAAGCTTTCTTT. Translation gives CASSQDQGMNTEAFF.

J is TRBJ2-7 and V is TRBV11-2; 8 bases line up with TRBD2. V lost 5 bases, J lost 1 base, and 4 bases stayed unmatched. CDR1 SGHAT and CDR2 FQNNGV come from the germline V gene. This CDR3 is built from 14 residues. The CDR3 reads CASSPGGASYEQYF. The DNA for the CDR3 is TGTGCCAGCAGCCCCGGGGGGGCGTCCTACGAGCAGTACTTC.

The chain employs TRBV30 and TRBJ1-2; D is perhaps TRBD1 (5 bases). CDR3 size: 14 residues. Germline V gene lookup returns CDR1 GTSNPN and CDR2 SVGIG (reference sequence). V was trimmed by 2 bases and J by 1 base, leaving 11 bases between them. In DNA, the CDR3 is TGTGCCTGGAGTTCAGGGTGGCTTAACTATGGCTACACCTTC. It is translated as CAWSSGWLNYGYTF.

This chain joins TRBV6-1 and TRBJ2-7, with 12 nucleotides matching TRBD2. The germline CDR1 and CDR2 sequences are MNHNS and SASEGT. After removal of 2 bases from V and 4 bases from J, the junction contained 21 bases not matched to a gene. The CDR3 has 21 residues. CDR3 bases: TGTGCCAGCAGTGAACGGGAAGGGACTAGCGGGCGTATTGAAACATTTTACGAGCAGTACTTC. Its protein product is CASSEREGTSGRIETFYEQYF.

V is TRBV9 and J is TRBJ2-3; 9 bases map to TRBD2. The CDR3 consists of 15 residues. Trimming removed 4 bases from V and 0 bases from J; junction bases left unmatched: 3. Germline V gene data show CDR1 as SGDLS and CDR2 as YYNGEE. CDR3 protein: CASSPGTSSTDTQYF. The CDR3 nucleotides are TGTGCCAGCAGCCCCGGGACTAGCAGCACAGATACGCAGTATTTT.

The CDR3 DNA follows: TGTGCCAGCAGTGAAGGGTGGGGAGGGTTCTCCTACGAGCAGTACTTC. This encodes CASSEGWGGFSYEQYF. The chain employs TRBV6-1 and TRBJ2-7, with 7 bases matching TRBD2. Germline trimming cut 1 base from V and 0 bases from J; bases unmatched to any gene: 6. Germline CDR1 and CDR2: MNHNS and SASEGT. This CDR3 comprises 16 residues.